This TCR beta chain originates from a study of control samples from healthy donors and cancer patients. Profiling relied on immunoSEQ multiplex PCR, and the TCRdb table lists in-frame clones only, not all of them. The sample comprises more than 45,000 clones, approximately 90% of which are singletons, and around 1% rests with the top ten. Between the trimmed V and J ends, which lost 0 bases and 4 bases, there was a span of 7 bases. The CDR3 has 13 amino acids. Germline V lookup: CDR1 SGHRS, CDR2 YFSETQ. The clonotype comes from a young man with colorectal cancer. Sequenced: PBMCs. The chain recombines TRBV5-1 with TRBJ1-1; a possible D gene is TRBD1 (6 bases). The CDR3: CASSLGGPTEAFF. CDR3 coding DNA: TGCGCCAGCAGCTTGGGGGGGCCCACTGAAGCTTTCTTT.